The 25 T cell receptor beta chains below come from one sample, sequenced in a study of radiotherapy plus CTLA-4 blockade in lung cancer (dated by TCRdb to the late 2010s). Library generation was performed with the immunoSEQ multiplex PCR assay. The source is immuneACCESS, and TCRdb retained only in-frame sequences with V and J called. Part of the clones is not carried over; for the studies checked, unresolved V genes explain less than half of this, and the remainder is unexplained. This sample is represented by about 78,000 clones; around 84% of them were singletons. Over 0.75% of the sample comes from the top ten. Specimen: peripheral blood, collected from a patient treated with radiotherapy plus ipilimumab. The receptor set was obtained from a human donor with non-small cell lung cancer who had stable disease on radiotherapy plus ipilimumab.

The CDR3 region has the DNA TGTGCCAGCTTCCGCGAGGGGGCGCTCTCTGGGGCCAACGTCCTGACTTTC. It specifies CASFREGALSGANVLTF. The rearrangement uses TRBV5-5 and TRBJ2-6; TRBD1 aligns across 7 bases. Germline values: CDR1 SGHKS, CDR2 YYEKEE (reference sequence). The CDR3 spans 17 residues. V lost 7 bases and J lost 0; bases outside the gene matches: 10. The full variable domain, its missing parts supplied by reference TRBV5-5 and TRBJ2-6, is DAGVTQSPTHLIKTRGQQVTLRCSPISGHKSVSWYQQVLGQGPQFIFQYYEKEERGRGNFPDRFSARQFPNYSSELNVNALLLGDSALYLCASFREGALSGANVLTFGAGSRLTVL.

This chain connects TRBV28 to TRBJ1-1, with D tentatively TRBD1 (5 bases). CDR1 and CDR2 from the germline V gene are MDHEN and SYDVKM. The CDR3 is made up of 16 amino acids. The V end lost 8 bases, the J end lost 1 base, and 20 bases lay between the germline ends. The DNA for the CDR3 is TGTGCCAGCTATAGGTCCCTAGGAGGGACGAACACTGAAGCTTTCTTT. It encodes CASYRSLGGTNTEAFF.

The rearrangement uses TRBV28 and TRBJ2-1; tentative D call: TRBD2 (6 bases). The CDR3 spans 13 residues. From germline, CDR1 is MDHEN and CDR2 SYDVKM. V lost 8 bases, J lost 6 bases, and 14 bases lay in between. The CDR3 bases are TGTGCCAGCTGGTTGGGGAGGAGCAATGAGCAGTTCTTC. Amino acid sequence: CASWLGRSNEQFF.

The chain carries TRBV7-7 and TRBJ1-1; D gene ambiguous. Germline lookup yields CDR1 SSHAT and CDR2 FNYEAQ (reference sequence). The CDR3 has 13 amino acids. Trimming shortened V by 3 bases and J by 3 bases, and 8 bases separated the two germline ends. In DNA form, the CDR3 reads TGTGCCAGCAGCTTGCGACAAGACACTGAAGCTTTCTTT. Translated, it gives CASSLRQDTEAFF. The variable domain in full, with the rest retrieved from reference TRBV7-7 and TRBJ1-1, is GAGVSQSPRYKVTKRGQDVTLRCDPISSHATLYWYQQALGQGPEFLTYFNYEAQPDKSGLPSDRFSAERPEGSISTLTIQRTEQRDSAMYRCASSLRQDTEAFFGQGTRLTVV.

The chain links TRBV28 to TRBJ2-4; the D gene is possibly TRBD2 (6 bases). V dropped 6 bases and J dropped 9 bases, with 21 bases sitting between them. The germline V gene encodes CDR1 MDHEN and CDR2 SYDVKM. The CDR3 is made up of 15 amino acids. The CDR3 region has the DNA TGTGCCAGCAGCTATACCCGACGACTAGAGGGCATTCAGTACTTC. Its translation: CASSYTRRLEGIQYF.

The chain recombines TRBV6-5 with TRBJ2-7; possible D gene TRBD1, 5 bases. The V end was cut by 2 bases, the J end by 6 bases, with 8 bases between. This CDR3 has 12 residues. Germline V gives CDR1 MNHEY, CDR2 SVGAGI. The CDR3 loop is CASSYPQGEQYF. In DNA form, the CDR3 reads TGTGCCAGCAGTTACCCGCAGGGCGAGCAGTACTTC.

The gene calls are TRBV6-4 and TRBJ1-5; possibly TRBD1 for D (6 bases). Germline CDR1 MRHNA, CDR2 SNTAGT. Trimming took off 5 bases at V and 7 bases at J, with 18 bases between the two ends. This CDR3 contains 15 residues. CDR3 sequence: CASSPKGGGGQPQHF. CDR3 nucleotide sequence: TGTGCCAGCAGTCCCAAAGGGGGAGGCGGACAGCCCCAGCATTTT.

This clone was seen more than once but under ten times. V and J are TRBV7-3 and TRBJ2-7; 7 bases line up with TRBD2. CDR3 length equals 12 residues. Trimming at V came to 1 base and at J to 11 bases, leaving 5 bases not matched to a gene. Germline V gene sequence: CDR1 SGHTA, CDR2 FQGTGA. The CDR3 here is CASSLNTGTKYF. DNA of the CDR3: TGTGCCAGCAGCTTAAACACCGGGACTAAGTACTTC. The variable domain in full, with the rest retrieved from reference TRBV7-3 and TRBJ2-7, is GAGVSQTPSNKVTEKGKYVELRCDPISGHTALYWYRQSLGQGPEFLIYFQGTGAADDSGLPNDRFFAVRPEGSVSTLKIQRTERGDSAVYLCASSLNTGTKYFGPGTRLTVT.

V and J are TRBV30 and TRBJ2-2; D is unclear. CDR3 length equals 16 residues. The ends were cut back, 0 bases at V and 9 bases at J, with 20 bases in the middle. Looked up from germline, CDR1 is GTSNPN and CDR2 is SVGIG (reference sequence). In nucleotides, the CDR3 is TGTGCCTGGAGTGTCCCCGGTCGACATCAACCTTGGGAGCTGTTTTTT. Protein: CAWSVPGRHQPWELFF.

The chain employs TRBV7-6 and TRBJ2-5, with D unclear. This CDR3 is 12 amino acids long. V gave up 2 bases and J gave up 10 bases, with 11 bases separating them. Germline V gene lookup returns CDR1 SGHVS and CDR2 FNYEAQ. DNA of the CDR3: TGTGCCAGCAGCTTAAGCGACCAACTCCAGTACTTC. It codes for CASSLSDQLQYF.

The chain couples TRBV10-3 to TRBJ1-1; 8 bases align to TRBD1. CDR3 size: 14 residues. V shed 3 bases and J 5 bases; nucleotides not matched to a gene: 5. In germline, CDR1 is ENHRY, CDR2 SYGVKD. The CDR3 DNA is TGTGCCATCAGTGACGGACAGGGCTTGACTGAAGCTTTCTTT. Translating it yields CAISDGQGLTEAFF.

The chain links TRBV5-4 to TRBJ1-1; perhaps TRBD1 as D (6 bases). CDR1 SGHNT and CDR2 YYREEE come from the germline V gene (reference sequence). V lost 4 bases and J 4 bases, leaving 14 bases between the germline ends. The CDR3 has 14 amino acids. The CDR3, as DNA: TGTGCCAGCAGCCAACCGGGACAACCCACTGAAGCTTTCTTT. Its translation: CASSQPGQPTEAFF.

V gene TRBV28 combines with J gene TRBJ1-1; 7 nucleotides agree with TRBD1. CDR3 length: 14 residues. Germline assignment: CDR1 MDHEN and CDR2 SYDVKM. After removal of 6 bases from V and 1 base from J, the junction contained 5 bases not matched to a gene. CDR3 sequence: CASRTQGGNTEAFF. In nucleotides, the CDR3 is TGTGCCAGCAGAACCCAGGGGGGGAACACTGAAGCTTTCTTT.

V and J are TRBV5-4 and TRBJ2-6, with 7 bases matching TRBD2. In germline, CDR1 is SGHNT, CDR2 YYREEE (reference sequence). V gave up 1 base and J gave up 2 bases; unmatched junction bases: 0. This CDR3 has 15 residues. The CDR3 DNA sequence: TGTGCCAGCAGCTTGAGCGGGGCTGGGGCCAACGTCCTGACTTTC. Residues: CASSLSGAGANVLTF.

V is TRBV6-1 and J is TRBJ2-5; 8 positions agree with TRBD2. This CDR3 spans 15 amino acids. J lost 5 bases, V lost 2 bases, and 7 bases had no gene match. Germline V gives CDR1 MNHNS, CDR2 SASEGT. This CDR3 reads CASSEPRGGSETQYF. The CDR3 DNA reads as TGTGCCAGCAGTGAACCCCGGGGGGGATCGGAGACCCAGTACTTC.

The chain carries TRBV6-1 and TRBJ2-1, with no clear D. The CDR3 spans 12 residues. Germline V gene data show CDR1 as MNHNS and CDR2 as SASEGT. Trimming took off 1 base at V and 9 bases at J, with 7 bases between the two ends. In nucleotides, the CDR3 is TGTGCCAGCAGTGAAGTAGCTGGTGAGCAGTTCTTC. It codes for CASSEVAGEQFF.

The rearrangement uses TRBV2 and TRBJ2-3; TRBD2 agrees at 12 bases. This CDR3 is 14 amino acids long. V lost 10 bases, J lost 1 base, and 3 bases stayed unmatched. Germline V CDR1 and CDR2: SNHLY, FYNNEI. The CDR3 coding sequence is TGTGCCATTCGACTAGCGGGGGGCACAGATACGCAGTATTTT. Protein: CAIRLAGGTDTQYF.

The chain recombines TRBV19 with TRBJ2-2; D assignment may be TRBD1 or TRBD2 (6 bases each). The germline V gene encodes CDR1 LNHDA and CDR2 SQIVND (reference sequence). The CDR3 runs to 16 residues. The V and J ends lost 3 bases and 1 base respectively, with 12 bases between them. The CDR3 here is CASSIGGGQNTGELFF. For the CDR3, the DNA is TGTGCCAGTAGTATTGGAGGGGGGCAGAACACCGGGGAGCTGTTTTTT.

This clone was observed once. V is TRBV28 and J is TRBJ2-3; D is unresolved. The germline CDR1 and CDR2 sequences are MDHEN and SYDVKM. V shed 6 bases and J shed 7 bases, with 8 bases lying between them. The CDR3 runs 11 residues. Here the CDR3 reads CASSETYTQYF. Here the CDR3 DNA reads TGTGCCAGCAGCGAAACTTATACGCAGTATTTT.

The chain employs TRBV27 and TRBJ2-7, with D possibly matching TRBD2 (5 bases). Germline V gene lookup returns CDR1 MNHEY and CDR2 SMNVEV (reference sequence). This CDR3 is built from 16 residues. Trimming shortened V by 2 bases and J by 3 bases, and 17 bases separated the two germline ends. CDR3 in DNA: TGTGCCAGCAGTTTAGGTGTTCAGGCTCGGGGCTACGAGCAGTACTTC. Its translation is CASSLGVQARGYEQYF.

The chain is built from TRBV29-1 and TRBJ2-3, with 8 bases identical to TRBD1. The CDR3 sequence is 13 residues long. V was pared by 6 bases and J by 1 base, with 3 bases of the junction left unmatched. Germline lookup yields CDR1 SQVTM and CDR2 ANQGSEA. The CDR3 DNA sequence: TGCAGCGTACCGGGACAGGGCACAGATACGCAGTATTTT. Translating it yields CSVPGQGTDTQYF.

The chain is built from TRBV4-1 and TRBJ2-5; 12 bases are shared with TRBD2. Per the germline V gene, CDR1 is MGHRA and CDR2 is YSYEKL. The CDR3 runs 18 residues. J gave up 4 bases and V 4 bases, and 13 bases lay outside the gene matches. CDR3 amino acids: CASSRLLAGGGAGETQYF. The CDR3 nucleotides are TGCGCCAGCAGCCGACTCCTAGCGGGAGGGGGGGCAGGAGAGACCCAGTACTTC.

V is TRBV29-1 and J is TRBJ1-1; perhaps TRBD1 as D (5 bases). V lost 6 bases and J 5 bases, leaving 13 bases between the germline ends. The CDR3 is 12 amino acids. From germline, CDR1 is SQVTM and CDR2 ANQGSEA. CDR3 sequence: CSVRDGRTEAFF. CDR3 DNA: TGCAGCGTGCGGGACGGGAGGACTGAAGCTTTCTTT.

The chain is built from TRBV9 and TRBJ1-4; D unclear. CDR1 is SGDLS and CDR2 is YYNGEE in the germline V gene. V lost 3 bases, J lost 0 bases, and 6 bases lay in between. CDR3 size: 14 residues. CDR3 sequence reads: CASSESATNEKLFF. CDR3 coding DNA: TGTGCCAGCAGCGAAAGTGCAACTAATGAAAAACTGTTTTTT.

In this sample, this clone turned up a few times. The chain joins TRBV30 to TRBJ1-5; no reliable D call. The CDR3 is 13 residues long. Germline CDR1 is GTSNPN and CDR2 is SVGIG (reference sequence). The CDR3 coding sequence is TGTGCTTTAAGAGAGTATAGCAATCAGCCCCAGCATTTT. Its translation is CALREYSNQPQHF.